This TCR beta chain emerged from a study of blood T cells in healthy people across ages. Primed by a sample-barcoded 5' primer and a J-beta primer mix, a second PCR proceeded for about 6 to 12 cycles. TCRdb fed the 5' RACE reads into MiXCR, producing one record per CDR3 protein. The sample has some 290,000 distinct CDR3 sequences, 25% to 30% seen once. Germline V gives CDR1 SGHTA, CDR2 FQGNSA. V lost 5 bases and J 2 bases, leaving 19 bases between the germline ends. The CDR3 sequence is 17 residues long. This chain joins TRBV7-2 and TRBJ2-1; the D call may be TRBD1 or TRBD2 (5 bases each). Input material: blood. This sequence originates from a woman in her 70s in good health. The CDR3 nucleotides are TGTGCCAGCAGCCTCCAGGGAAGGGAGAAGGCCTACAATGAGCAGTTCTTC. Amino acid sequence: CASSLQGREKAYNEQFF. The whole variable domain, remainder taken from reference TRBV7-2 and TRBJ2-1, is GAGVSQSPSNKVTEKGKDVELRCDPISGHTALYWYRQSLGQGLEFLIYFQGNSAPDKSGLPSDRFSAERTGGSVSTLTIQRTQQEDSAVYLCASSLQGREKAYNEQFFGPGTRLTVL.